This note documents a single TCR beta chain sequence. This CDR3 is built from 17 residues. V lost 0 bases to trimming and J lost 2 bases, with 16 bases between them. The V gene's germline CDR1 is MGHRA and CDR2 YSYEKL. These data are taken from a study of blood T cell repertoires in COVID-19. Original processing methods: Amplification with reference gene primers provided the estimates of nucleated cell counts. The table came from immunoSEQ multiplex PCR; TCRdb's copy has only in-frame clones and leaves some out. D and trimming come from the DNA, and the V and J calls and clone size come from that table. The repertoire holds 90,000 to 120,000 clones, just under 85% seen once, with 2.5% to 3.5% in the top ten.

V usage is TRBV4-1 and J usage is TRBJ1-1; weak D call: TRBD1 (6 bases). Sequenced: peripheral blood. This clonotype was obtained from a woman aged 80 or older with active or convalescent COVID-19. The CDR3 coding sequence is TGCGCCAGCAGCCAAGACACAATGAGGACAGCAAACACTGAAGCTTTCTTT. The encoded protein is CASSQDTMRTANTEAFF.